The 22 T cell receptor beta chains reported below all come from one sample, sequenced in a study of molecular identifiers for immune sequencing clone quantification. MiXCR was run by TCRdb on the PCR reads, yielding one entry per CDR3 protein. The repertoire holds about 300,000 distinct CDR3 sequences, with roughly a fifth as singletons. Material: naive CD8+ T cells from blood, with Jurkat cell RNA spiked in. Indicated subset: FACS-sorted CD8+CD4-CCR7+CD45RA+ naive T cells. All receptors derive from a human donor in good health. Some libraries in this study had Jurkat cell RNA spiked in.

Comment on this clonotype: One end of the junction fails to match germline, which may point to a read error. V is TRBV5-6 and J is TRBJ2-3; 9 nucleotides align to TRBD2. The CDR3 has 17 residues. Germline assignment: CDR1 SGHDT and CDR2 YYEEEE. The DNA for the CDR3 is TGTGCCGGCAGCTTAGCGGGAGTGGCTACGAGCACAGATACGCAGTATTTT. This codes for CAGSLAGVATSTDTQYF.

V gene TRBV4-2 combines with J gene TRBJ2-7, with D hard to call. Trimming cost V 0 bases and J 4 bases, with 7 bases left between them. CDR1 and CDR2 (germline): LGHNA, YNFKEQ. CDR3 length equals 13 residues. CDR3: CASSQDRMYEQYF. Written as DNA, the CDR3 is TGTGCCAGCAGCCAAGACCGAATGTACGAGCAGTACTTC.

This clonotype was seen a handful of times. This chain uses TRBV4-3 with TRBJ2-5, with D possibly TRBD1 on 5 matching bases. Trimming took 0 bases from V and 2 from J, leaving 10 bases between them. From germline, CDR1 is LGHNA and CDR2 YSLEER. The CDR3 is 15 amino acids. The CDR3 coding sequence is TGCGCCAGCAGCCAAGATATTGGGGCTCAAGAGACCCAGTACTTC. Translation: CASSQDIGAQETQYF.

A note on this clonotype: Possible read error: a much larger clone is one base away. In this CDR3 the conserved last residue, phenylalanine or tryptophan, is missing, so a read error is likely. This chain links TRBV7-8 with TRBJ2-7, with 9 bases aligning to TRBD2. Per the germline V gene, CDR1 is SGHVS and CDR2 is FQNEAQ. V lost 4 bases, J lost 2 bases, and 6 bases stayed unmatched. The CDR3 is 15 amino acids. CDR3 sequence reads: CASSWSGGSAYEQYL. The CDR3 DNA reads as TGTGCCAGCAGCTGGAGCGGGGGGAGCGCCTACGAGCAGTACCTC.

This clonotype was picked up many times. The chain links TRBV6-2 or TRBV6-3 to TRBJ1-1; D is unresolved. This CDR3 region has 12 residues. Germline V CDR1 and CDR2: MNHEY, SVGEGT. V was trimmed by 7 bases and J by 6 bases, leaving 12 bases between them. The CDR3 here is CASTTSGAEAFF. The CDR3 coding sequence is TGTGCCAGCACCACGTCAGGTGCTGAAGCTTTCTTT.

The CDR3 DNA reads as TGTGCCAGCAGCTTGCGTGGGGTATTGGGGAATGAGCAGTTCTTC. Encoded protein: CASSLRGVLGNEQFF. The J gene is TRBJ2-1, the V gene TRBV5-4; no firm D call. From germline, CDR1 is SGHNT and CDR2 YYREEE (reference sequence). Trimming shortened V by 1 base and J by 7 bases, and 15 bases separated the two germline ends. This CDR3 is 15 amino acids long.

This clonotype has ten or more counts. The chain employs TRBV27 and TRBJ2-3; 7 bases align to TRBD1. Germline V gene lookup returns CDR1 MNHEY and CDR2 SMNVEV (reference sequence). Trimming cost V 5 bases and J 2 bases; bases outside gene matches: 16. CDR3 length equals 18 residues. CDR3 DNA: TGTGCCAGCAGTCCACGGGGCACCGGGACAGTCCTCACAGATACGCAGTATTTT. Translated, it gives CASSPRGTGTVLTDTQYF.

A remark on this clonotype: A single base separates this from a much larger clone, so it may be a read error. The chain recombines TRBV7-9 with TRBJ2-3, with 13 bases aligning to TRBD2. The CDR3 totals 15 residues. J lost 8 bases, V lost 7 bases, and 9 bases had no gene match. In germline, CDR1 is SEHNR, CDR2 FQNEAQ (reference sequence). The CDR3 region is CASTWTSGGPGTQYF. In nucleotides, the CDR3 is TGTGCCAGCACCTGGACTAGCGGGGGTCCAGGTACGCAGTATTTT. The full variable domain, its missing parts supplied by reference TRBV7-9 and TRBJ2-3, is DTGVSQNPRHKITKRGQNVTFRCDPISEHNRLYWYRQTLGQGPEFLTYFQNEAQLEKSRLLSDRFSAERPKGSFSTLEIQRTEQGDSAMYLCASTWTSGGPGTQYFGPGTRLTVL.

Comment on this clonotype: A much larger clone lies one base from this, so it may be a read error. The CDR3 carries no conserved terminal phenylalanine or tryptophan, so it likely arises from a read error. The rearrangement links TRBV12-3 or TRBV12-4 to TRBJ1-1; 8 bases map to TRBD1. This CDR3 has 14 residues. The V segment lost 5 bases and the J segment 5 bases; nucleotides outside the gene matches: 7. CDR3 in DNA: TGTGCCAGCAGTGAGACAGGGGAAAGGACTGAAGCTTTCCTT. Encoded protein: CASSETGERTEAFL.

This clonotype turned up a few times. Since a much larger clone is just one base distant, this may be a read error. This rearrangement joins TRBV2 to TRBJ2-3; D unresolved. V gave up 3 bases and J gave up 0 bases, with 7 bases separating them. There are 14 residues in the CDR3. The germline CDR1 and CDR2 sequences are SNHLY and FYNNEI. The CDR3 reads CASSDSPSTDTQYF. Written as DNA, the CDR3 is TGTGCCAGCAGTGACAGTCCAAGCACAGATACGCAGTATTTT. Drawing the rest from reference TRBV2 and TRBJ2-3, the complete variable domain is EPEVTQTPSHQVTQMGQEVILRCVPISNHLYFYWYRQILGQKVEFLVSFYNNEISEKSEIFDDQFSVERPDGSNFTLKIRSTKLEDSAMYFCASSDSPSTDTQYFGPGTRLTVL.

This clonotype was seen just once. The gene calls are TRBV11-1 and TRBJ2-7; 9 positions match TRBD1. This CDR3 comprises 15 residues. V shed 5 bases and J 4 bases; nucleotides not matched to a gene: 9. From germline, CDR1 is SGHAT and CDR2 FQDESV (reference sequence). The chain's CDR3 is CASSIGQGTGYEQYF. The CDR3 region has the DNA TGTGCCAGCAGCATCGGACAGGGGACTGGATACGAGCAGTACTTC.

This clonotype appeared many times. The chain combines TRBV7-2 with TRBJ2-7; no firm D call. This CDR3 region has 13 residues. Germline CDR1 SGHTA, CDR2 FQGNSA. V lost 4 bases and J lost 4, with 11 bases in between. The CDR3 DNA reads TGTGCCAGCAGCTCAGAATTCGTTTACGAGCAGTACTTC. It encodes CASSSEFVYEQYF.

The sample holds many counts of this clonotype. V gene TRBV7-2 combines with J gene TRBJ1-2; D is unclear. V dropped 1 base and J dropped 1 base, with 10 bases sitting between them. Germline CDR1 reads SGHTA; CDR2 reads FQGNSA. The CDR3 has 15 amino acids. The CDR3 DNA reads as TGTGCCAGCAGCTTAGACCCCCCCGATAACTATGGCTACACCTTC. This gives the protein CASSLDPPDNYGYTF.

This clonotype was counted a few times. The rearrangement joins TRBV19 to TRBJ2-7; tentative D call: TRBD2 (6 bases). The CDR3 length is 15 residues. CDR1 is LNHDA and CDR2 is SQIVND in the germline V gene (reference sequence). The V gene lost 4 bases and the J gene lost 4 bases, with 17 bases spanning the gap. The CDR3 nucleotides read TGTGCCAGTAGTACCAGTCCCGGGACTGGTTACGAGCAGTACTTC. This translates into CASSTSPGTGYEQYF. The full variable domain, its missing parts supplied by reference TRBV19 and TRBJ2-7, is DGGITQSPKYLFRKEGQNVTLSCEQNLNHDAMYWYRQDPGQGLRLIYYSQIVNDFQKGDIAEGYSVSREKKESFPLTVTSAQKNPTAFYLCASSTSPGTGYEQYFGPGTRLTVT.

Only a few counts were recorded for this clonotype. V and J are TRBV28 and TRBJ2-7; 7 positions agree with TRBD1. Germline CDR1 is MDHEN and CDR2 is SYDVKM. Losses at the gene ends were 2 bases for V and 10 bases for J; bases not matched to a gene: 17. The CDR3 is made up of 16 amino acids. CDR3 sequence (DNA): TGTGCCAGCAGTTTAATGGTTGGGGACAGCCCCCCTCATCAGTACTTC. Translating it yields CASSLMVGDSPPHQYF.

This clonotype was seen a handful of times. The chain employs TRBV2 and TRBJ2-7; TRBD2 matches 9 bases. CDR1 is SNHLY, CDR2 FYNNEI, per germline. After removal of 2 bases from V and 2 bases from J, the junction contained 1 base not matched to a gene. This CDR3 has 14 amino acids. CDR3 nucleotide sequence: TGTGCCAGCAGTGAACTAGCGGGGCCCTACGAGCAGTACTTC. Its translation is CASSELAGPYEQYF.

This clonotype was counted many times. V is TRBV12-3 or TRBV12-4 and J is TRBJ2-7; either TRBD1 or TRBD2 may supply D (5 bases each). Deletions cut 8 bases from V and 6 bases from J, with 11 bases between. The CDR3 totals 11 residues. Written as DNA, the CDR3 is TGTGCCAGCCTGGTCGGGGCCGAGCAGTACTTC. The encoded protein is CASLVGAEQYF.

Only a few counts were recorded for this clonotype. The gene calls are TRBV4-1 and TRBJ2-1, with 12 bases aligning to TRBD1. The CDR3 totals 17 residues. V gave up 2 bases and J gave up 6 bases; unmatched junction bases: 8. Looked up from germline, CDR1 is MGHRA and CDR2 is YSYEKL. The CDR3 DNA follows: TGCGCCAGCAGCCAAAACTCCGGGACAGGGGGCCGCAATGAGCAGTTCTTC. It encodes CASSQNSGTGGRNEQFF.

This clonotype was counted many times. This rearrangement joins TRBV7-9 to TRBJ2-7, with D tentatively TRBD2 (5 bases). The CDR3 runs to 14 residues. Germline V gene sequence: CDR1 SEHNR, CDR2 FQNEAQ (reference sequence). The V and J ends lost 0 bases and 7 bases respectively, with 13 bases between them. CDR3 DNA: TGTGCCAGCAGCTTAGCTAGAGGACTCAGGGAGCAGTACTTC. Amino acid sequence: CASSLARGLREQYF.

This clonotype was seen repeatedly, ten times or more. The rearrangement links TRBV19 to TRBJ1-4; D remains unclear. The CDR3 has 15 amino acids. V lost 3 bases to trimming and J lost 0 bases, with 8 bases between them. From germline, CDR1 is LNHDA and CDR2 SQIVND (reference sequence). This CDR3 is CASSISTATNEKLFF. CDR3 coding DNA: TGTGCCAGTAGTATCAGTACGGCAACTAATGAAAAACTGTTTTTT.

With regard to this clonotype: One end of the junction fails to match germline, which may point to a read error. The J gene is TRBJ2-7, the V gene TRBV13; 7 positions match TRBD1. Looked up from germline, CDR1 is PRHDT and CDR2 is FYEKMQ (reference sequence). The CDR3 runs 15 residues. CDR3 amino acids: CASSSTTGSTYERYF. The CDR3 coding sequence is TGTGCCAGCAGCTCGACGACAGGGTCGACCTACGAGCGGTACTTC.

This clonotype appeared many times. The chain recombines TRBV7-9 with TRBJ1-1; 7 bases fit TRBD1. CDR1 is SEHNR and CDR2 is FQNEAQ in the germline V gene (reference sequence). The CDR3 spans 12 residues. Trimming at V came to 4 bases and at J to 11 bases, leaving 7 bases not matched to a gene. CDR3 nucleotides: TGTGCCAGCAGCTCCCCCAGGGGGGACGCTTTCTTT. Its translation: CASSSPRGDAFF.